These 28 T cell receptor beta chains were all obtained from the same sample, sequenced in a study of blood T cells in healthy people across ages. A sample-barcoded 5' primer and a J-beta primer mix were used in a second PCR of roughly 7 to 12 cycles. TCRdb ran MiXCR on the 5' RACE reads and lists one entry per CDR3 protein. The table records 450,000 to 600,000 distinct CDR3 sequences, about 28% of them present only once. In addition, the sample was reused for a study of T cells of mothers and their children.

The sequenced sample consisted of blood. Receptors were obtained from a boy aged 2 to 10 in good health.

For the CDR3, the DNA is TGTGCCAGCAGTTTAAGCCTTGAGCAGTTCTTC. It codes for CASSLSLEQFF. The V gene is TRBV12-3 or TRBV12-4, the J gene TRBJ2-1; D not certain. The CDR3 totals 11 residues. V dropped 2 bases and J dropped 9 bases, with 5 bases sitting between them.

J is TRBJ1-4 and V is TRBV27; no definite D call. Trimming cost V 3 bases and J 7 bases, with 15 bases left between them. The CDR3 has 15 residues. Germline lookup yields CDR1 MNHEY and CDR2 SMNVEV (reference sequence). The CDR3 region has the DNA TGTGCCAGCAGTTTCTCGGACGGTAATGTTGAAAAACTGTTTTTT. Translation: CASSFSDGNVEKLFF.

This clonotype was recorded a few times. Its ends do not fully match the called genes, so a read error is possible. This chain joins TRBV6-5 and TRBJ2-1, with D perhaps assigned TRBD1 or TRBD2 (6 bases each). The CDR3 is 17 amino acids. CDR1 is MNHEY and CDR2 is SVGAGI in the germline V gene. Here the CDR3 DNA reads TGCGCCAGCAGTTACCCCTCGGGGGCAAGCTCCTACAATGAGCAGTTCTTC. Translating it yields CASSYPSGASSYNEQFF.

The J gene is TRBJ2-5, the V gene TRBV7-3; 7 bases fit TRBD1. The CDR3 spans 15 residues. Trimming removed 2 bases from V and 5 bases from J; junction bases left unmatched: 8. Germline V gene lookup returns CDR1 SGHTA and CDR2 FQGTGA. CDR3 DNA sequence: TGTGCCAGCAGCTTATCAACAGGGGTTGGGGAGACCCAGTACTTC. Protein: CASSLSTGVGETQYF. The variable domain in full, with the rest retrieved from reference TRBV7-3 and TRBJ2-5, is GAGVSQTPSNKVTEKGKYVELRCDPISGHTALYWYRQSLGQGPEFLIYFQGTGAADDSGLPNDRFFAVRPEGSVSTLKIQRTERGDSAVYLCASSLSTGVGETQYFGPGTRLLVL.

The V gene is TRBV29-1, the J gene TRBJ2-3, with D unclear. The CDR3 totals 12 residues. The germline gives CDR1 SQVTM, CDR2 ANQGSEA. The V end lost 4 bases, the J end lost 0 bases, and 5 bases lay between the germline ends. In DNA, the CDR3 is TGCAGCGTTGTCCAAAGCACAGATACGCAGTATTTT. Amino acid sequence: CSVVQSTDTQYF.

This clonotype has a handful of counts. This chain connects TRBV4-1 to TRBJ1-3; D is possibly TRBD1 (6 bases). The CDR3 runs 15 residues. Trimming cost V 4 bases and J 6 bases, with 16 bases left between them. The germline gives CDR1 MGHRA, CDR2 YSYEKL. CDR3 protein: CASSLSRGLLNTIYF. In DNA, the CDR3 is TGCGCCAGCAGCCTATCCCGGGGGCTACTAAACACCATATATTTT.

The V call is TRBV7-9, the J call TRBJ2-7; D not resolved. CDR3 length equals 13 residues. V shed 2 bases and J shed 3 bases, with 8 bases lying between them. The V gene's germline CDR1 is SEHNR and CDR2 FQNEAQ (reference sequence). The CDR3 bases are TGTGCCAGCAGCTTAACGGCATTCTACGAGCAGTACTTC. This codes for CASSLTAFYEQYF. Looking up the rest from reference TRBV7-9 and TRBJ2-7 gives the full variable domain: DTGVSQNPRHKITKRGQNVTFRCDPISEHNRLYWYRQTLGQGPEFLTYFQNEAQLEKSRLLSDRFSAERPKGSFSTLEIQRTEQGDSAMYLCASSLTAFYEQYFGPGTRLTVT.

V gene TRBV12-3 or TRBV12-4 combines with J gene TRBJ2-5; 7 positions match TRBD2. CDR3 size: 14 residues. The ends lost 6 bases at V and 5 bases at J; junction bases unmatched: 9. The CDR3 DNA follows: TGTGCCAGCAGGCCTCGGGGAGGGTACGAGACCCAGTACTTC. Its translation: CASRPRGGYETQYF.

The chain joins TRBV9 to TRBJ2-3, with 7 nucleotides matching TRBD1. CDR3 length equals 14 residues. J lost 4 bases, V lost 1 base, and 3 bases had no gene match. Germline V gene lookup returns CDR1 SGDLS and CDR2 YYNGEE. The CDR3 nucleotides read TGTGCCAGCAGCGTACGGCAGGGGGCAGATACGCAGTATTTT. It codes for CASSVRQGADTQYF.

This clonotype was observed a handful of times. The V gene is TRBV20-1, the J gene TRBJ2-3; TRBD2 aligns across 11 bases. This CDR3 contains 12 residues. The germline V gene has CDR1 DFQATT and CDR2 SNEGSKA (reference sequence). Losses at the gene ends were 5 bases for V and 6 bases for J; bases not matched to a gene: 1. The CDR3 is CSARTSGDTQYF. The CDR3 DNA is TGCAGTGCTCGGACTAGCGGGGATACGCAGTATTTT.

This chain connects TRBV2 to TRBJ1-2, with D hard to call. V was clipped by 6 bases and J by 5 bases, with 10 bases between them. The germline CDR1 and CDR2 sequences are SNHLY and FYNNEI. There are 12 residues in the CDR3. CDR3 loop: CASSLAPYGYTF. As DNA, the CDR3 is TGTGCCAGCAGCCTCGCCCCTTATGGCTACACCTTC. The entire variable domain, with the rest obtained from reference TRBV2 and TRBJ1-2, is as follows: EPEVTQTPSHQVTQMGQEVILRCVPISNHLYFYWYRQILGQKVEFLVSFYNNEISEKSEIFDDQFSVERPDGSNFTLKIRSTKLEDSAMYFCASSLAPYGYTFGSGTRLTVV.

This clonotype appeared a few times. The chain employs TRBV20-1 and TRBJ2-5, with a tentative D call TRBD1 (5 bases). Trimming removed 0 bases at V and 4 bases at J, with 15 bases between. This CDR3 region has 15 residues. Germline lookup yields CDR1 DFQATT and CDR2 SNEGSKA (reference sequence). The CDR3 sequence is CSARDLSTRVETQYF. CDR3 DNA sequence: TGCAGTGCTAGAGATCTAAGCACCAGGGTAGAGACCCAGTACTTC.

This clonotype was detected once. This rearrangement joins TRBV7-9 to TRBJ1-2, with a possible D match to TRBD1 (5 bases). Germline lookup yields CDR1 SEHNR and CDR2 FQNEAQ (reference sequence). The CDR3 spans 15 residues. The ends were cut back, 0 bases at V and 6 bases at J, with 14 bases in the middle. CDR3 residues: CASSLALGREHGYTF. The CDR3 DNA follows: TGTGCCAGCAGCTTAGCGCTTGGCAGGGAGCATGGCTACACCTTC.

This clonotype was seen only a few times. The CDR3 DNA reads TGTGCCAGCAGCTTAGCCATGACAGGGGACGGTGGCTACACCTTC. Its translation: CASSLAMTGDGGYTF. The V and J genes are TRBV7-9 and TRBJ1-2, with 8 nucleotides matching TRBD1. There are 15 residues in the CDR3. CDR1 and CDR2 from the germline V gene are SEHNR and FQNEAQ (reference sequence). The V segment lost 0 bases and the J segment 7 bases; nucleotides outside the gene matches: 7. The complete variable domain, with remaining parts taken from reference TRBV7-9 and TRBJ1-2, reads DTGVSQNPRHKITKRGQNVTFRCDPISEHNRLYWYRQTLGQGPEFLTYFQNEAQLEKSRLLSDRFSAERPKGSFSTLEIQRTEQGDSAMYLCASSLAMTGDGGYTFGSGTRLTVV.

In this sample, this clonotype turned up many times. The rearrangement links TRBV12-5 to TRBJ2-3, with D unresolved. CDR3 length: 16 amino acids. The V gene's germline CDR1 is LGHNT and CDR2 FRNRAP. The ends were cut back, 4 bases at V and 0 bases at J, with 14 bases in the middle. In DNA form, the CDR3 reads TGTGCTAGTGGTTCCTCGAGAAGCACTAGCACAGATACGCAGTATTTT. It encodes CASGSSRSTSTDTQYF.

This clonotype turned up a few times. This chain uses TRBV5-1 with TRBJ2-7; 7 bases are shared with TRBD2. The CDR3 contains 15 residues. Germline values: CDR1 SGHRS, CDR2 YFSETQ. Trimming cost V 1 base and J 3 bases; bases outside gene matches: 7. The CDR3 reads CASSLTSSGYYEQYF. CDR3 DNA sequence: TGCGCCAGCAGCTTGACGTCTAGCGGCTACTACGAGCAGTACTTC.

This clonotype was counted a few times. A read error may account for a junction end that differs from germline. V and J are TRBV5-1 and TRBJ2-5; TRBD2 aligns across 13 bases. The CDR3 spans 16 residues. Per the germline V gene, CDR1 is SGHRS and CDR2 is YFSETQ. CDR3 protein: CASGLLAGGPQETQYF. In nucleotides, the CDR3 is TGCGCCAGCGGCTTACTAGCGGGGGGGCCTCAAGAGACCCAGTACTTC.

The rearrangement links TRBV27 to TRBJ2-7, with TRBD2 matching 10 bases. Trimming at V came to 5 bases and at J to 9 bases, leaving 7 bases not matched to a gene. CDR1 and CDR2 from the germline V gene are MNHEY and SMNVEV (reference sequence). This CDR3 is 13 amino acids long. CDR3 coding DNA: TGTGCCAGCAGTCCGGGACTAGCGAGGGGGCAGTACTTC. This codes for CASSPGLARGQYF.

This clonotype was seen a few times. V is TRBV12-3 or TRBV12-4 and J is TRBJ1-4; the match to TRBD1 covers 7 bases. The length of the CDR3 is 14 residues. V trimming: 6 bases; J trimming: 8 bases; junction bases outside the gene matches: 9. CDR3 coding DNA: TGTGCCAGCAGCTATGGACAGGACGAGGAAAAACTGTTTTTT. Encoded protein: CASSYGQDEEKLFF.

This clonotype was counted only a few times. V and J are TRBV2 and TRBJ2-5, with D possibly matching TRBD1 (8 bases). CDR1 and CDR2 (germline): SNHLY, FYNNEI. V was pared by 3 bases and J by 2 bases, with 13 bases between. This CDR3 spans 15 amino acids. The CDR3 spells CASSDQRDRQETQYF. Written as DNA, the CDR3 is TGTGCCAGCAGTGATCAGCGGGACAGGCAAGAGACCCAGTACTTC.

This clonotype was seen a few times. The chain uses TRBV3-1 and TRBJ1-4; perhaps TRBD1 as D (6 bases). V lost 5 bases to trimming and J lost 8 bases, with 15 bases between them. CDR3 length: 14 residues. Germline-derived CDR1 and CDR2 are LGHDT and YNNKEL (reference sequence). The DNA for the CDR3 is TGTGCCAGCAGCGAATGGCAGGGACAAGAAAAACTGTTTTTT. Translation gives CASSEWQGQEKLFF.

In its sample, this clonotype was seen a few times. This chain links TRBV20-1 with TRBJ2-5, with 10 bases aligning to TRBD2. The CDR3 length is 14 residues. Germline values: CDR1 DFQATT, CDR2 SNEGSKA (reference sequence). V lost 6 bases and J lost 5; bases outside the gene matches: 9. Here the CDR3 DNA reads TGCAGTGCCACAAGCGGGAGGGCCTGGGAGACCCAGTACTTC. Protein sequence: CSATSGRAWETQYF.

This rearrangement joins TRBV4-2 to TRBJ2-7, with 13 nucleotides matching TRBD2. V gave up 0 bases and J gave up 2 bases; unmatched junction bases: 4. Germline V gene data show CDR1 as LGHNA and CDR2 as YNFKEQ. This CDR3 has 17 amino acids. CDR3 sequence (DNA): TGTGCCAGCAGCCAAGATCGCGGGACTAGCGGGACCTACGAGCAGTACTTC. This gives the protein CASSQDRGTSGTYEQYF.

The rearrangement uses TRBV20-1 and TRBJ1-2; D ambiguous. Trimming left V 3 bases short and J 3 bases short, with 14 bases between. This CDR3 contains 14 residues. CDR1 is DFQATT and CDR2 is SNEGSKA in the germline V gene (reference sequence). DNA of the CDR3: TGCAGTGCTAGTTTAACAGATCCCCACTATGGCTACACCTTC. It yields the protein CSASLTDPHYGYTF.

The rearrangement links TRBV29-1 to TRBJ2-4; no definite D call. The CDR3 spans 13 residues. V gave up 3 bases and J gave up 11 bases, with 17 bases separating them. The V gene's germline CDR1 is SQVTM and CDR2 ANQGSEA. CDR3 nucleotides: TGCAGCGTTGAGTTTGGCGCCAGCTACCTTCAGTACTTC. Protein: CSVEFGASYLQYF.

V and J are TRBV7-2 and TRBJ2-1, with 7 nucleotides matching TRBD2. The J call is uncertain, as TRBJ2-5 better fits the DNA end. Looked up from germline, CDR1 is SGHTA and CDR2 is FQGNSA. The CDR3 totals 11 residues. The CDR3 reads CASSSRGSQYF. Here the CDR3 DNA reads TGTGCCAGCAGCTCGCGGGGGAGCCAGTACTTC.

This clonotype occurred a few times. The rearrangement joins TRBV9 to TRBJ2-5, with no clear D. Germline CDR1 SGDLS, CDR2 YYNGEE. CDR3 length: 16 amino acids. The V and J ends lost 0 bases and 1 base respectively, with 13 bases between them. Written as DNA, the CDR3 is TGTGCCAGCAGCGTAGACTCGGTCTCGGGCCAAGAGACCCAGTACTTC. Translated, it gives CASSVDSVSGQETQYF.

The gene calls are TRBV6-5 and TRBJ1-2; 7 nucleotides agree with TRBD1. Germline lookup yields CDR1 MNHEY and CDR2 SVGAGI. With V trimmed by 3 bases and J by 7 bases, 5 bases remained unmatched. CDR3 length: 13 amino acids. CDR3 sequence (DNA): TGTGCCAGCAGTTATGGGCCAGGGGGTGGCTACACCTTC. It yields the protein CASSYGPGGGYTF.